Listed here is a single TCR beta chain. The V end lost 5 bases, the J end lost 5 bases, and 13 bases lay between the germline ends. This CDR3 is 13 amino acids long. Germline V gene data show CDR1 as SGHVS and CDR2 as FQNEAQ. The record originates from a study of blood T cell repertoires in COVID-19. Per the original methods: Reference gene primer amplification yielded estimated nucleated cell counts. Data came from immunoSEQ multiplex PCR; TCRdb stores just in-frame clones and leaves some out. From that table come the V and J calls and clone size; the DNA was used to work out D and trimming. The top ten clones hold 2.5% of a sample with approximately 170,000 clones, about 88% of them seen once. Seattle patients were enrolled while actively infected and followed longitudinally.

This chain connects TRBV7-8 to TRBJ2-7; TRBD1 might be the D (6 bases). This TCR came from a woman older than 75 with COVID-19, enrolled during active disease. Input material: peripheral blood. CDR3 loop: CASSRTGSHEQYF. The CDR3 DNA reads as TGTGCCAGCAGCCGAACAGGGTCCCACGAGCAGTACTTC.